The 26 T cell receptor beta chains given below trace back to one sample, sequenced in a study of T-cell memory formation after mild COVID-19 (TCRdb year 2021). The library was obtained by 5' RACE. The data were produced on an Illumina NovaSeq 6000. TCRdb applied fastp at Q25 and MiXCR to the public reads, then kept only in-frame beta chains. Every distinct CDR3 protein forms one entry, paired with its most common genes and DNA. The sample contains about 400,000 distinct CDR3 sequences, 13% to 15% of them found a single time. Approximately 20% of the sample is taken by the ten largest. Material: PBMCs or a T cell subset sorted from them (not recorded which). The receptors stem from a young man who had mild COVID-19 (a few samples of this study predate the infection). The sample titles of this study are shuffled in the database, so cell type and time point are left out; the donor was told from shared clones.

The J gene is TRBJ1-1, the V gene TRBV4-1; D call uncertain. The CDR3 totals 14 residues. Per the germline V gene, CDR1 is MGHRA and CDR2 is YSYEKL. V was cut by 4 bases and J by 0 bases, with 9 bases left in between. CDR3 in DNA: TGCGCCAGCAGCCCGGGAGACATGAACACTGAAGCTTTCTTT. Encoded protein: CASSPGDMNTEAFF.

The V call is TRBV27, the J call TRBJ1-5; D is ambiguous. CDR1 is MNHEY and CDR2 is SMNVEV in the germline V gene (reference sequence). V lost 3 bases to trimming and J lost 1 base, with 7 bases between them. There are 14 residues in the CDR3. The CDR3 spells CASSFSQSNQPQHF. The CDR3 DNA is TGTGCCAGCAGTTTCTCTCAAAGCAATCAGCCCCAGCATTTT.

The chain combines TRBV27 with TRBJ2-7; TRBD2 matches 10 bases. With 5 bases clipped from V and 3 bases from J, the junction kept 1 base outside the gene matches. The CDR3 is 13 amino acids. CDR1 is MNHEY, CDR2 SMNVEV, per germline (reference sequence). The chain's CDR3 is CASSRTSGYEQYF. CDR3 nucleotide sequence: TGTGCCAGCAGTCGGACTAGCGGCTACGAGCAGTACTTC.

The chain is built from TRBV20-1 and TRBJ2-7; unclear D gene. Trimming took 4 bases from V and 4 from J, leaving 11 bases between them. Germline values: CDR1 DFQATT, CDR2 SNEGSKA (reference sequence). The CDR3 is 12 residues long. The CDR3 here is CSATPGIYEQYV. CDR3 DNA sequence: TGCAGTGCTACCCCCGGAATTTACGAGCAGTACGTC.

This clonotype has more than one count but fewer than ten. V usage is TRBV6-2 or TRBV6-3 and J usage is TRBJ1-2; D unclear. CDR1 and CDR2 (germline): MNHEY, SVGEGT. V was trimmed by 5 bases and J by 6 bases, leaving 10 bases between them. The CDR3 covers 12 residues. CDR3 DNA sequence: TGTGCCAGCAGTGAGCTACGGCATGGCTACACCTTC. It is translated as CASSELRHGYTF.

The V call is TRBV12-3 or TRBV12-4, the J call TRBJ2-7; D is unresolved. The germline V and J ends were trimmed by 1 base and 3 bases, with 7 bases remaining between them. This CDR3 region has 13 residues. In DNA, the CDR3 is TGTGCCAGCAGTTTAGGCTGGGACTACGAGCAGTACTTC. This sequence encodes CASSLGWDYEQYF.

This clonotype was seen more than once but under ten times. This sequence joins TRBV5-1 and TRBJ1-1; 10 nucleotides agree with TRBD1. From germline, CDR1 is SGHRS and CDR2 YFSETQ. The V and J ends lost 0 bases and 1 base, in that order; junction bases with no gene match: 9. The length of the CDR3 is 18 residues. The DNA of the CDR3 is TGCGCCAGCAGCTTGGCACCGGGACAGGGGATTTGGAACACTGAAGCTTTCTTT. This encodes CASSLAPGQGIWNTEAFF.

V usage is TRBV7-8 and J usage is TRBJ1-5; the match to TRBD1 covers 9 bases. V shed 5 bases, J shed 10 bases, and the junction held 9 bases outside the gene matches. Germline CDR1 is SGHVS and CDR2 is FQNEAQ. This CDR3 is built from 14 residues. The CDR3 is CASSTRDRVHPQHF. The DNA of the CDR3 is TGTGCCAGCAGCACCCGGGACAGGGTTCATCCCCAGCATTTT.

V gene TRBV6-5 combines with J gene TRBJ2-7; 7 bases are a match to TRBD2. This CDR3 has 15 amino acids. V lost 0 bases to trimming and J lost 7 bases; unmatched junction nucleotides: 9. Germline CDR1 MNHEY, CDR2 SVGAGI. The CDR3 reads CASSYSSGAPREQYF. The DNA of the CDR3 is TGTGCCAGCAGTTACTCAAGCGGGGCGCCTAGGGAGCAGTACTTC.

The rearrangement uses TRBV5-1 and TRBJ2-1; TRBD2 matches at 12 bases. Trimming took 1 base from V and 8 from J; bases not matched to a gene: 7. Germline V gene data show CDR1 as SGHRS and CDR2 as YFSETQ. The CDR3 loop spans 16 amino acids. CDR3 in amino acids: CASSLTPSGGADEQFF. The CDR3, as DNA: TGCGCCAGCAGCTTGACCCCTAGCGGGGGGGCGGATGAGCAGTTCTTC.

Of note for this clonotype: At one boundary the junction diverges from the germline segment, which might be a read error. The chain couples TRBV7-3 to TRBJ1-6, with TRBD1 matching 9 bases. CDR1 is SGHTA, CDR2 FQGTGA, per germline. The CDR3 sequence is 14 residues long. CDR3 sequence reads: CASSSGQGQSHLHF. For the CDR3, the DNA is TGTGCCAGCAGCTCGGGACAGGGCCAGTCACACCTCCACTTT.

This sequence joins TRBV11-2 and TRBJ2-2, with D unclear. The V and J ends lost 6 bases and 8 bases respectively, with 10 bases between them. From germline, CDR1 is SGHAT and CDR2 FQNNGV. The CDR3 totals 12 residues. CDR3 amino acids: CASRVSGGELFF. In DNA, the CDR3 is TGTGCCAGCAGGGTTTCCGGAGGGGAGCTGTTTTTT.

The table lists this clonotype with many counts. This sequence joins TRBV6-5 and TRBJ1-5; D is unresolved. The length of the CDR3 is 14 residues. Germline values: CDR1 MNHEY, CDR2 SVGAGI. V was trimmed by 0 bases and J by 1 base, leaving 4 bases between them. The CDR3 here is CASSYSWSNQPQHF. DNA for the CDR3: TGTGCCAGCAGTTACTCCTGGAGCAATCAGCCCCAGCATTTT.

The sample holds many counts of this clonotype. This chain joins TRBV5-6 and TRBJ2-3; 9 bases match TRBD1. Germline-derived CDR1 and CDR2 are SGHDT and YYEEEE. The CDR3 length is 15 residues. The V segment lost 0 bases and the J segment 6 bases; nucleotides outside the gene matches: 5. CDR3 bases: TGTGCCAGCAGCTTGGGGGGACAGGGCTTGGATACGCAGTATTTT. It codes for CASSLGGQGLDTQYF.

The DNA for the CDR3 is TGCGCCAGCAGCCCAACGCCGGGAGGACAGGGGAACGAGCAGTACTTC. Translation: CASSPTPGGQGNEQYF. J is TRBJ2-7 and V is TRBV5-1; 9 bases are shared with TRBD1. CDR1 and CDR2 from the germline V gene are SGHRS and YFSETQ. CDR3 length: 16 residues. After removal of 4 bases from V and 5 bases from J, the junction contained 13 bases not matched to a gene.

This clonotype appeared many times. V and J are TRBV7-8 and TRBJ2-1; no clear D. Between the trimmed V and J ends, which lost 1 base and 6 bases, there was a span of 7 bases. CDR1 and CDR2 (germline): SGHVS, FQNEAQ. The CDR3 consists of 13 residues. The CDR3 protein is CASSLDRGNEQFF. In DNA form, the CDR3 reads TGTGCCAGCAGCTTAGATCGAGGCAATGAGCAGTTCTTC.

This clonotype showed up many times. The rearrangement joins TRBV11-3 to TRBJ2-5; D is uncertain. The CDR3 has 15 residues. Germline CDR1 SGHNT, CDR2 YENEEA. V was trimmed by 9 bases and J by 2 bases, leaving 19 bases between them. The chain's CDR3 is CARPLGSNAQETQYF. The CDR3 nucleotides are TGTGCCAGGCCTTTAGGCAGCAATGCACAAGAGACCCAGTACTTC.

This clonotype turned up a few times. The chain has TRBV3-1 and TRBJ2-5; D remains unclear. From germline, CDR1 is LGHDT and CDR2 YNNKEL (reference sequence). The CDR3 totals 14 residues. With 0 bases removed from V and 5 bases from J, the gap between germline ends came to 10 bases. In DNA form, the CDR3 reads TGTGCCAGCAGCCAAGATCTGGGGTTGGAGACCCAGTACTTC. Amino acid sequence: CASSQDLGLETQYF.

In this sample, this clonotype turned up a few times. The J gene is TRBJ2-6, the V gene TRBV20-1; 7 bases agree with TRBD1. Germline V gene lookup returns CDR1 DFQATT and CDR2 SNEGSKA (reference sequence). The CDR3 contains 14 residues. With V trimmed by 4 bases and J by 2 bases, 2 bases remained unmatched. The CDR3, as DNA: TGCAGTGCTAAGACAGGGACTGGGGCCAACGTCCTGACTTTC. Encoded protein: CSAKTGTGANVLTF.

V is TRBV29-1 and J is TRBJ1-2; D is perhaps TRBD1 (6 bases). Germline CDR1 SQVTM, CDR2 ANQGSEA. The CDR3 length is 12 residues. V lost 5 bases to trimming and J lost 4 bases, with 11 bases between them. Written as DNA, the CDR3 is TGCAGCGTTCGGGGGCAGCCCTATGGCTACACCTTC. Residues: CSVRGQPYGYTF.

This clonotype was counted a few times. This chain connects TRBV20-1 to TRBJ2-3; D is unresolved. V lost 1 base to trimming and J lost 0 bases, with 17 bases between them. The germline gives CDR1 DFQATT, CDR2 SNEGSKA (reference sequence). The CDR3 sequence is 17 residues long. CDR3 nucleotide sequence: TGCAGTGCTAGAGGGGGTAGTAGGCAGTCTAGCACAGATACGCAGTATTTT. This translates into CSARGGSRQSSTDTQYF.

The V gene is TRBV7-2, the J gene TRBJ2-4; D unclear. V gave up 1 base and J gave up 2 bases, with 9 bases separating them. This CDR3 is built from 15 residues. Germline CDR1 and CDR2: SGHTA and FQGNSA. The CDR3 region has the DNA TGTGCCAGCAGCTTAGACGACTCTCCCAAAAACATTCAGTACTTC. Its translation: CASSLDDSPKNIQYF.

This clonotype was picked up a small number of times. J is TRBJ1-1 and V is TRBV4-3; D is unclear. The CDR3 contains 14 residues. V lost 3 bases to trimming and J lost 0 bases, with 8 bases between them. Germline V gives CDR1 LGHNA, CDR2 YSLEER. The CDR3 DNA is TGCGCCAGCAGCCAGGACGGGTTGAACACTGAAGCTTTCTTT. This sequence encodes CASSQDGLNTEAFF.

V usage is TRBV6-1 and J usage is TRBJ1-5; D not certain. Trimming removed 3 bases at V and 4 bases at J, with 16 bases between. CDR1 MNHNS and CDR2 SASEGT come from the germline V gene. This CDR3 has 16 amino acids. The CDR3: CASSETGTVPNQPQHF. The DNA of the CDR3 is TGTGCCAGCAGTGAGACTGGAACCGTTCCAAATCAGCCCCAGCATTTT.

The chain combines TRBV7-2 with TRBJ2-1; D perhaps matches TRBD2 (6 bases). The CDR3 spans 13 residues. Germline CDR1 and CDR2: SGHTA and FQGNSA. Trimming removed 4 bases at V and 7 bases at J, with 11 bases between. For the CDR3, the DNA is TGTGCCAGCAGCTCCAGGGCGGGGAATGAGCAGTTCTTC. Its protein product is CASSSRAGNEQFF.

The chain is built from TRBV5-1 and TRBJ1-1; D remains unclear. V was clipped by 2 bases and J by 0 bases, with 11 bases between them. The CDR3 sequence is 15 residues long. Germline values: CDR1 SGHRS, CDR2 YFSETQ. CDR3 bases: TGCGCCAGCAGCTTTGAGACACAGTTGAACACTGAAGCTTTCTTT. Residues: CASSFETQLNTEAFF. Looking up the rest from reference TRBV5-1 and TRBJ1-1 gives the full variable domain: KAGVTQTPRYLIKTRGQQVTLSCSPISGHRSVSWYQQTPGQGLQFLFEYFSETQRNKGNFPGRFSGRQFSNSRSEMNVSTLELGDSALYLCASSFETQLNTEAFFGQGTRLTVV.